This entry lists 25 T cell receptor beta chains sequenced from one sample in a study of identical twins. In TCRdb, the 5' RACE reads were re-called with MiXCR into one record per CDR3 protein. The data hold 500,000 or so distinct CDR3 sequences, with 14% observed a single time. This sample also appeared in a second study, on yellow fever vaccine responses in identical twins.

The sequencing sample was made of CD4+ T cells sorted from blood. The receptors were sampled from a woman between 18 and 29 years old in good health.

The V call is TRBV19, the J call TRBJ2-7, with D unclear. Trimming stripped 9 bases from V and 6 bases from J, with 12 bases between. CDR3 length: 11 residues. Germline CDR1 is LNHDA and CDR2 is SQIVND (reference sequence). This chain's CDR3 is CARISDCEQYF. The CDR3 coding sequence is TGTGCCAGAATAAGCGATTGCGAGCAGTACTTC.

This clonotype was seen a handful of times. This chain uses TRBV27 with TRBJ2-3, with D unresolved. The CDR3 runs 15 residues. V lost 3 bases and J lost 6, with 16 bases in between. Germline loops: CDR1 MNHEY, CDR2 SMNVEV (reference sequence). This chain's CDR3 is CASSFLGGVVDTQYF. The CDR3 DNA follows: TGTGCCAGCAGTTTTTTGGGCGGAGTTGTTGATACGCAGTATTTT.

This rearrangement joins TRBV5-1 to TRBJ1-2; D gene unclear. V shed 5 bases and J shed 2 bases, with 10 bases lying between them. The germline V gene encodes CDR1 SGHRS and CDR2 YFSETQ. The CDR3 has 13 residues. The CDR3 sequence is CASRRTENYGYTF. CDR3 sequence (DNA): TGCGCCAGCAGACGGACGGAAAACTATGGCTACACCTTC.

The chain recombines TRBV15 with TRBJ1-6, with unresolved D. The CDR3 spans 15 residues. V was cut by 3 bases and J by 7 bases, with 13 bases left in between. In germline, CDR1 is LNHNV, CDR2 YYDKDF (reference sequence). CDR3 sequence reads: CATSSTAVKNSPLHF. Here the CDR3 DNA reads TGTGCCACCAGCAGTACGGCAGTCAAAAATTCACCCCTCCACTTT.

This clonotype has only a few counts. This CDR3 reads CSARFISGLREQYF. The DNA for the CDR3 is TGCAGTGCTAGGTTTATTAGCGGCCTCAGGGAGCAGTACTTC. The chain carries TRBV20-1 and TRBJ2-7, with a weak D call TRBD2 (6 bases). Germline V lookup: CDR1 DFQATT, CDR2 SNEGSKA (reference sequence). The CDR3 loop spans 14 amino acids. V lost 3 bases and J lost 7, with 19 bases in between.

The chain employs TRBV7-2 and TRBJ2-6; perhaps TRBD1 as D (6 bases). CDR1 and CDR2 from the germline V gene are SGHTA and FQGNSA. CDR3 size: 16 residues. Trimming stripped 5 bases from V and 1 base from J, with 12 bases between. DNA for the CDR3: TGTGCCAGCAGCCAATACAGGGTGTCTGGGGCCAACGTCCTGACTTTC. Residues: CASSQYRVSGANVLTF.

The gene calls are TRBV28 and TRBJ2-1; TRBD2 agrees at 9 bases. This CDR3 region has 18 residues. Germline assignment: CDR1 MDHEN and CDR2 SYDVKM. The CDR3 sequence: CDTQTSGFFGGSYNEQFF. The DNA for the CDR3 is TGTGACACTCAGACTAGCGGATTCTTCGGGGGCTCCTACAATGAGCAGTTCTTC.

The chain couples TRBV4-3 to TRBJ2-3; a possible D gene is TRBD2 (6 bases). Looked up from germline, CDR1 is LGHNA and CDR2 is YSLEER. Trimming stripped 0 bases from V and 1 base from J, with 8 bases between. The CDR3 contains 15 residues. Here the CDR3 reads CASSQEEGRTDTQYF. The DNA for the CDR3 is TGCGCCAGCAGCCAAGAGGAGGGGCGCACAGATACGCAGTATTTT.

The chain couples TRBV10-3 to TRBJ1-1; weak D call: TRBD1 (6 bases). V lost 4 bases, J lost 2 bases, and 8 bases lay in between. CDR3 size: 13 residues. Germline CDR1 is ENHRY and CDR2 is SYGVKD. The CDR3 region is CAISVQGNTEAFF. The CDR3 coding sequence is TGTGCCATCAGTGTACAGGGTAACACTGAAGCTTTCTTT.

CDR3: CASSKTTGQPDNEQFF. The CDR3 nucleotides are TGTGCCAGCAGCAAGACGACGGGACAGCCCGACAATGAGCAGTTCTTC. The genes are TRBV9 and TRBJ2-1; 7 bases are a match to TRBD1. Per germline, CDR1 SGDLS and CDR2 YYNGEE. The V segment lost 4 bases and the J segment 5 bases; nucleotides outside the gene matches: 12. The CDR3 sequence is 16 residues long.

This clonotype has more than one count but fewer than ten. This rearrangement joins TRBV12-3 or TRBV12-4 to TRBJ1-4, with D perhaps matching TRBD1 (6 bases). The CDR3 length is 15 residues. The V gene lost 5 bases and the J gene lost 8 bases, with 18 bases spanning the gap. The CDR3 loop reads CASSGTGISMEKLFF. As DNA, the CDR3 is TGTGCCAGCAGTGGAACAGGGATCTCAATGGAAAAACTGTTTTTT.

V gene TRBV15 combines with J gene TRBJ2-5; 9 bases fit TRBD2. The ends lost 3 bases at V and 4 bases at J; junction bases unmatched: 9. The CDR3 covers 16 residues. CDR1 LNHNV and CDR2 YYDKDF come from the germline V gene (reference sequence). CDR3 DNA: TGTGCCACCAGCAGTGGTGGGGCGGGAGGGGGAGAGACCCAGTACTTC. Protein: CATSSGGAGGGETQYF.

In its sample, this clonotype was seen a few times. The gene calls are TRBV28 and TRBJ2-1; D remains unclear. V was clipped by 8 bases and J by 6 bases, with 11 bases between them. Germline V gene lookup returns CDR1 MDHEN and CDR2 SYDVKM. This CDR3 has 12 amino acids. In DNA, the CDR3 is TGTGCCAGCGGTCGAGTTTCCAATGAGCAGTTCTTC. Encoded protein: CASGRVSNEQFF.

There are a few counts of this clonotype. The rearrangement links TRBV2 to TRBJ1-1, with 8 positions matching TRBD1. Per germline, CDR1 SNHLY and CDR2 FYNNEI. The V gene end was trimmed by 4 bases and the J gene end by 6 bases; junction bases not matched to a gene: 7. The CDR3 length is 14 residues. The CDR3 region has the DNA TGTGCCAGCAGTGTAGGGGGCAGGGGGCCTGAAGCTTTCTTT. Residues: CASSVGGRGPEAFF.

A few counts support this clonotype. The chain uses TRBV7-6 and TRBJ2-1, with 9 bases matching TRBD2. V shed 4 bases and J 1 base; nucleotides not matched to a gene: 5. Germline V gives CDR1 SGHVS, CDR2 FNYEAQ. The CDR3 is 16 amino acids. The CDR3 reads CASSSGLADSYNEQFF. In DNA form, the CDR3 reads TGTGCCAGCAGCTCGGGACTAGCTGATTCCTACAATGAGCAGTTCTTC.

This clonotype was seen more than once but under ten times. V and J are TRBV29-1 and TRBJ2-5; perhaps D is TRBD1 or TRBD2 (7 bases each). V was trimmed by 7 bases and J by 6 bases, leaving 24 bases between them. Germline-derived CDR1 and CDR2 are SQVTM and ANQGSEA. CDR3 length equals 15 residues. CDR3 in DNA: TGCAGCGGCCTAAGGGGGCTAGCGGAGGGAAAGACCCAGTACTTC. Its translation: CSGLRGLAEGKTQYF. The full variable domain, completed using reference TRBV29-1 and TRBJ2-5, is SAVISQKPSRDICQRGTSLTIQCQVDSQVTMMFWYRQQPGQSLTLIATANQGSEATYESGFVIDKFPISRPNLTFSTLTVSNMSPEDSSIYLCSGLRGLAEGKTQYFGPGTRLLVL.

This clonotype was picked up many times. The chain combines TRBV12-3 or TRBV12-4 with TRBJ2-1, with TRBD2 matching over 10 bases. The CDR3 has 15 amino acids. V shed 3 bases and J 4 bases; nucleotides not matched to a gene: 3. The CDR3 spells CASSFTSGVYNEQFF. The CDR3 DNA is TGTGCCAGCAGTTTTACTAGCGGGGTATACAATGAGCAGTTCTTC.

This clonotype came up many times. The chain joins TRBV12-3 or TRBV12-4 to TRBJ2-7; 7 nucleotides match TRBD1. This CDR3 is 15 amino acids long. Trimming at V came to 6 bases and at J to 0 bases, leaving 8 bases not matched to a gene. CDR3 DNA: TGTGCCAGCAGCCTTGGGGGACAGTACTCCTACGAGCAGTACTTC. Protein: CASSLGGQYSYEQYF.

This clonotype occurred a few times. The chain is built from TRBV12-3 or TRBV12-4 and TRBJ1-1; tentative D call: TRBD1 (5 bases). The CDR3 is 14 residues long. V lost 3 bases and J 1 base, leaving 9 bases between the germline ends. The CDR3 loop reads CASSFGDRNTEAFF. CDR3 nucleotide sequence: TGTGCCAGCAGTTTTGGGGACCGGAACACTGAAGCTTTCTTT.

This clonotype was seen a handful of times. The rearrangement uses TRBV20-1 and TRBJ2-1, with 8 bases matching TRBD2. V trimming: 0 bases; J trimming: 4 bases; junction bases outside the gene matches: 8. There are 16 residues in the CDR3. Per germline, CDR1 DFQATT and CDR2 SNEGSKA (reference sequence). The chain's CDR3 is CSARDLSGSGYNEQFF. CDR3 nucleotides: TGCAGTGCTAGAGATCTCAGCGGGAGCGGTTACAATGAGCAGTTCTTC.

Only a few counts were recorded for this clonotype. V gene TRBV12-3 or TRBV12-4 combines with J gene TRBJ1-5, with 7 bases lining up with TRBD1. V shed 4 bases and J 1 base; nucleotides not matched to a gene: 7. CDR3 length equals 16 residues. The CDR3 DNA sequence: TGTGCCAGCAGTTCGACAGGGATGGAGAGCAATCAGCCCCAGCATTTT. It codes for CASSSTGMESNQPQHF.

This clonotype was detected ten times or more. The rearrangement joins TRBV12-3 or TRBV12-4 to TRBJ2-7, with TRBD2 as a possible D gene (6 bases). V lost 6 bases and J 6 bases, leaving 15 bases between the germline ends. The CDR3 has 13 amino acids. The CDR3 nucleotides are TGTGCCAGCAGCCGGAACGGGGGTGCCGAGCAGTACTTC. This gives the protein CASSRNGGAEQYF.

This clonotype was seen at least ten times. The V gene is TRBV9, the J gene TRBJ2-3, with a tentative D call TRBD2 (5 bases). The germline V gene encodes CDR1 SGDLS and CDR2 YYNGEE. Trimming removed 0 bases from V and 6 bases from J, with 5 bases in between. The CDR3 consists of 12 residues. CDR3 in amino acids: CASSVAGDTQYF. In nucleotides, the CDR3 is TGTGCCAGCAGCGTAGCGGGGGATACGCAGTATTTT.

The chain's CDR3 is CSVEGLIGNTGELFF. The CDR3 DNA is TGCAGCGTTGAGGGGCTAATAGGTAACACCGGGGAGCTGTTTTTT. V is TRBV29-1 and J is TRBJ2-2; weak D call: TRBD1 (5 bases). The germline V and J ends were trimmed by 3 bases and 2 bases, with 13 bases remaining between them. CDR1 and CDR2 from the germline V gene are SQVTM and ANQGSEA. The CDR3 extends over 15 amino acids.

The genes are TRBV5-6 and TRBJ2-2; tentative D call: TRBD2 (6 bases). This CDR3 comprises 15 residues. The V gene's germline CDR1 is SGHDT and CDR2 YYEEEE. Trimming stripped 0 bases from V and 6 bases from J, with 12 bases between. The CDR3 coding sequence is TGTGCCAGCAGCTTGGCGTCTAGCGTCCCCGGGGAGCTGTTTTTT. Encoded protein: CASSLASSVPGELFF.